This T cell receptor beta chain derives from a study of control samples from healthy donors and cancer patients. Some clones are missing from TCRdb's copy, which holds only in-frame ones; the method was immunoSEQ multiplex PCR. The sample carries around 180,000 clones, about 86% recorded once. Trimming at V came to 6 bases and at J to 5 bases, leaving 7 bases not matched to a gene. Germline CDR1 MNHEY, CDR2 SMNVEV (reference sequence). The CDR3 is made up of 15 amino acids. Sequenced material: blood. The receptor's source is a woman aged 25 to 39 in good health. The chain uses TRBV27 and TRBJ1-6; 7 nucleotides line up with TRBD1. The CDR3 loop is CASRPGTADNSPLHF. Here the CDR3 DNA reads TGTGCCAGCAGGCCGGGGACAGCCGATAATTCACCCCTCCACTTT.